This entry concerns a single T cell receptor beta chain. This CDR3 is built from 15 residues. Trimming at V came to 6 bases and at J to 5 bases, leaving 7 bases not matched to a gene. CDR1 is SEHNR, CDR2 FQNEAQ, per germline (reference sequence). The data were taken from a study of read filtering for tumor transcriptome and immune sequencing. Whole-study context: R-ISS stage counts were roughly eight for I, about 15 for II, roughly seven for III. Whole-transcriptome libraries were prepared after DNase treatment.

From 300 to 400 ng of RNA, a library with molecular barcoded alpha/delta and beta/gamma adaptors was made. MiXCR was run by TCRdb on the reads, yielding one entry per CDR3 protein. The sample has around 38,000 distinct CDR3 sequences; approximately 14% are singletons. The sequenced material came from a population of CD138-negative cells sorted from bone marrow. The chain uses TRBV7-9 and TRBJ2-5; the match to TRBD1 covers 12 bases. The sequence came from a donor aged 40 or older with multiple myeloma. As DNA, the CDR3 is TGTGCCAGCAGGGGGACAGGGGGCGCGCGGGAGACCCAGTACTTC. It translates to CASRGTGGARETQYF.